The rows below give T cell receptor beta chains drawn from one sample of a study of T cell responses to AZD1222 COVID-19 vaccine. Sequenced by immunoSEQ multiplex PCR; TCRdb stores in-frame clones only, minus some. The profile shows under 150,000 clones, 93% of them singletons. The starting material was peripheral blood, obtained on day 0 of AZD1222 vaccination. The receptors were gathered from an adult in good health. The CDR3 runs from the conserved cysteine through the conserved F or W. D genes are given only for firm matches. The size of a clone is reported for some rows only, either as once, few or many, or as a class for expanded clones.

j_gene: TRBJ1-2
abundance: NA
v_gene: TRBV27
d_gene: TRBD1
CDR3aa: CASSTHRGDGYTF
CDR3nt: TGTGCCAGCAGTACTCACAGGGGAGATGGCTACACCTTC

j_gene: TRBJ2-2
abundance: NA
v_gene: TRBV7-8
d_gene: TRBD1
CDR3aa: CASSSRQGSGELFF
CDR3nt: TGTGCCAGCAGCTCTCGACAGGGTTCCGGGGAGCTGTTTTTT

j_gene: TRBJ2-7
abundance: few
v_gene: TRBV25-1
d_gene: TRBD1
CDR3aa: CASSAGTGYEQYF
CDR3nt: TGTGCCAGCAGTGCCGGGACAGGGTACGAGCAGTACTTC

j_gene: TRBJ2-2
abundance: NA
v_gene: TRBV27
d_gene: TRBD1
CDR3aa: CASSHWATGGPLNTGELFF
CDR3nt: TGTGCCAGCAGTCACTGGGCTACAGGGGGCCCACTGAACACCGGGGAGCTGTTTTTT

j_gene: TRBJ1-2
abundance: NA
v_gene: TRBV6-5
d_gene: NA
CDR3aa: CASSPGYGYTF
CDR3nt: TGTGCCAGCTCCCCTGGCTATGGCTACACCTTC

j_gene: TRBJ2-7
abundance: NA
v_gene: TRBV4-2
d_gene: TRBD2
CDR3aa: CASSQDGLAGGLYEQYF
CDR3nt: TGTGCCAGCAGCCAAGATGGGCTAGCGGGGGGACTTTACGAGCAGTACTTC

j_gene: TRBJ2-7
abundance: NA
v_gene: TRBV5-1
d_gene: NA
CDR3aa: CASSTGTAALYEQYF
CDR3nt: TGCGCCAGCAGCACGGGGACCGCGGCCCTCTACGAGCAGTACTTC

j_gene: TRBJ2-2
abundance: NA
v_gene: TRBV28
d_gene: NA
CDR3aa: CATRQGGTGELFF
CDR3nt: TGTGCCACCCGACAGGGAGGGACCGGGGAGCTGTTTTTT

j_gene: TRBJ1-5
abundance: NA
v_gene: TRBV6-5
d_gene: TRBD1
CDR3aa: CASQTGARQPQHF
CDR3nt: TGTGCCAGCCAGACAGGGGCGAGGCAGCCCCAGCATTTT

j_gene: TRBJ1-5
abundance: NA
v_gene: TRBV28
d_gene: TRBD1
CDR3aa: CASSEPGGGQPQHF
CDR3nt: TGTGCCAGCAGTGAACCAGGGGGTGGCCAGCCCCAGCATTTT

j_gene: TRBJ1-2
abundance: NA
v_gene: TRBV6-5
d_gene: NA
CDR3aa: CASSYNLIRAAYGYTF
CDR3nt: TGTGCCAGCAGTTATAACCTAATCCGGGCCGCATATGGCTACACCTTC

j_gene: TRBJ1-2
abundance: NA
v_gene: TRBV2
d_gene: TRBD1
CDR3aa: CASSPGQGVSNYGYTF
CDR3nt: TGTGCCAGCAGTCCGGGACAGGGAGTGTCTAACTATGGCTACACCTTC

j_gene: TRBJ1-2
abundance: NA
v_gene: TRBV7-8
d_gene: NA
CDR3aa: CASSPFSGGYGYTF
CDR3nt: TGTGCCAGCAGCCCCTTCTCGGGAGGCTATGGCTACACCTTC

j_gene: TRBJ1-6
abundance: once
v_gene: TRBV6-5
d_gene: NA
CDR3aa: CASSYSSASPLHF
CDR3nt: TGTGCCAGCAGTTACTCATCGGCATCACCCCTCCACTTT

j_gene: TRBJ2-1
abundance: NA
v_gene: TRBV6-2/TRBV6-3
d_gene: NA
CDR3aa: CASSRRFSGNNEQFF
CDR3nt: TGTGCCAGCAGTCGACGGTTTTCCGGTAACAATGAGCAGTTCTTC

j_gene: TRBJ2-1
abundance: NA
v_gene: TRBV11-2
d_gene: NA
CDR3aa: CASSSPSAQPSYNEQFF
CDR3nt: TGTGCCAGCAGCTCGCCTTCGGCACAGCCCTCCTACAATGAGCAGTTCTTC

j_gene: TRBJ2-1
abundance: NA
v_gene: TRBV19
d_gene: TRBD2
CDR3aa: CASSIRRTSGGARFF
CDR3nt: TGTGCCAGTAGTATCCGTCGGACTAGCGGGGGGGCTAGGTTCTTC

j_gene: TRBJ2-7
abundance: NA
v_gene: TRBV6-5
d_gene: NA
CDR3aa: CASSKTGTFAYEQYF
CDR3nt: TGTGCCAGCAGCAAAACCGGGACATTCGCCTACGAGCAGTACTTC

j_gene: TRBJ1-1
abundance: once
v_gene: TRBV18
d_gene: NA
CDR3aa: CASSPPSQTNTEAFF
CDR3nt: TGTGCCAGCTCACCACCGAGTCAGACGAACACTGAAGCTTTCTTT

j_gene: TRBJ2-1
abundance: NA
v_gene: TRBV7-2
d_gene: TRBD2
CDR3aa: CASSLQSGGAVYEQFF
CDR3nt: TGTGCCAGCAGCTTACAGAGCGGGGGGGCCGTTTATGAGCAGTTCTTC

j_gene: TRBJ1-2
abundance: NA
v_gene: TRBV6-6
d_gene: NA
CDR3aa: CASSYADQGGYTF
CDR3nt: TGTGCCAGCAGTTACGCGGACCAAGGTGGCTACACCTTC

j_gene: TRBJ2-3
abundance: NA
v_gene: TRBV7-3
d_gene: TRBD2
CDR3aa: CASSSVSGGASDTQYF
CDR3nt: TGTGCCAGCAGCTCCGTTAGCGGGGGGGCCTCAGATACGCAGTATTTT

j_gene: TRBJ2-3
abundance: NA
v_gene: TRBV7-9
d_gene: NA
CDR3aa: CASSLVRGGTDTQYF
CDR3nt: TGTGCCAGCAGCTTAGTCCGCGGGGGCACAGATACGCAGTATTTT

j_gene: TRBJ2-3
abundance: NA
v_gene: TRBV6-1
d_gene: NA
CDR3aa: CASSDVDTQYF
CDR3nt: TGTGCCAGCAGTGATGTAGATACGCAGTATTTT

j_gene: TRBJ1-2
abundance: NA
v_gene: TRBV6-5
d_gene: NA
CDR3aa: CASSLDLVGYTF
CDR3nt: TGTGCCAGCAGTTTGGATTTAGTGGGCTACACCTTC

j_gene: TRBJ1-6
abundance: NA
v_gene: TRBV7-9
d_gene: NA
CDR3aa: CASSLDRSYNSPLHF
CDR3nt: TGTGCCAGCAGCTTAGACCGCTCCTATAATTCACCCCTCCACTTT

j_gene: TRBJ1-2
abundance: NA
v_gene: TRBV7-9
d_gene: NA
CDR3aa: CASSPPGLSYGYTF
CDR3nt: TGTGCCAGCAGCCCACCGGGACTCAGCTATGGCTACACCTTC

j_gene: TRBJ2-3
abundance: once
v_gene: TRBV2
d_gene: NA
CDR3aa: CASSEGRDTQYF
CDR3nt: TGTGCCAGCAGTGAAGGGAGAGATACGCAGTATTTT

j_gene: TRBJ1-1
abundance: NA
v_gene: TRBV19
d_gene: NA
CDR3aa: CASSIGAGTEAFF
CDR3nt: TGTGCCAGTAGTATTGGGGCAGGCACTGAAGCTTTCTTT

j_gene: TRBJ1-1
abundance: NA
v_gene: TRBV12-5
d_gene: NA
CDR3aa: CASGLVRGGKQNTEAFF
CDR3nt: TGTGCTAGTGGTTTGGTACGGGGGGGTAAGCAGAACACTGAAGCTTTCTTT

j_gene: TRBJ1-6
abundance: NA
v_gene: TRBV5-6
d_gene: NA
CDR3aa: CASSLWGTENGHNSPLHF
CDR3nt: TGTGCCAGCAGCTTGTGGGGCACAGAGAATGGCCATAATTCACCCCTCCACTTT

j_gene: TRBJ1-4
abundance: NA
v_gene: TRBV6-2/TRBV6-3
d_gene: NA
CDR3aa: CASSYSTGSGNEKLFF
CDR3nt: TGTGCCAGCAGTTACTCTACAGGGTCGGGGAATGAAAAACTGTTTTTT

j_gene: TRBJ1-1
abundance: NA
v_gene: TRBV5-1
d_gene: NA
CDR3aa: CASSLQGNTEAFF
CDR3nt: TGCGCCAGCAGCTTACAGGGGAACACTGAAGCTTTCTTT

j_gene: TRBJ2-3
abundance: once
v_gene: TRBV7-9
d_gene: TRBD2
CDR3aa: CASSLVTSGDTQYF
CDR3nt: TGTGCCAGCAGCTTAGTTACTAGCGGGGATACGCAGTATTTT

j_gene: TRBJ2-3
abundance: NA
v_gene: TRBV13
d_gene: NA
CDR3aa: CASSLKGADTQYF
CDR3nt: TGTGCCAGCAGCTTGAAGGGGGCAGATACGCAGTATTTT

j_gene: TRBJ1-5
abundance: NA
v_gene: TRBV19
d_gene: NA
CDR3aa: CASSLPRQLNQPQHF
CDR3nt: TGTGCCAGTAGTCTACCTCGACAGCTCAATCAGCCCCAGCATTTT

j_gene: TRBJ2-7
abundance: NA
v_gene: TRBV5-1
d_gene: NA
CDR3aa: CASSLGLRGDYEQYF
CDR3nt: TGCGCCAGCAGCTTGGGGTTGCGGGGAGACTACGAGCAGTACTTC

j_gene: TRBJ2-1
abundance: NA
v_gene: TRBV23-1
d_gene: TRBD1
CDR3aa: CASSRTTGRNPSLADNEQFF
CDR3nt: TGCGCCAGCAGTCGTACGACAGGGCGCAACCCCAGCTTAGCAGACAATGAGCAGTTCTTC

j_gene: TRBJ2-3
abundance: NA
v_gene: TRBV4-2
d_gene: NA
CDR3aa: CASSQGVLGSTDTQYF
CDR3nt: TGTGCCAGCAGCCAAGGGGTCCTGGGGAGCACAGATACGCAGTATTTT

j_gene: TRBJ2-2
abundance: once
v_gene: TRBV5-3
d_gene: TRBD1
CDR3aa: CARSLGQGATNTGELFF
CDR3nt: TGTGCCAGAAGCTTGGGGCAGGGGGCTACGAACACCGGGGAGCTGTTTTTT

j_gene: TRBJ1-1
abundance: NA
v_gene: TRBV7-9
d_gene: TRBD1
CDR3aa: CASSLGQGLNTEAFF
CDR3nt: TGTGCCAGCAGCTTAGGACAGGGCCTGAACACTGAAGCTTTCTTT

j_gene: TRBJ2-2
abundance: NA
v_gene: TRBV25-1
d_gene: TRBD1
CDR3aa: CASSETGINRGPPGELFF
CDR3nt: TGTGCCAGCAGTGAAACTGGAATAAACAGGGGGCCCCCGGGGGAGCTGTTTTTT

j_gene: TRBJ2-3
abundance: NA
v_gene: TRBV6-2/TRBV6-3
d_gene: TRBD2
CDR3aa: CASSPAGTSLTDTQYF
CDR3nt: TGTGCCAGCAGCCCCGCCGGGACTAGTCTGACAGATACGCAGTATTTT

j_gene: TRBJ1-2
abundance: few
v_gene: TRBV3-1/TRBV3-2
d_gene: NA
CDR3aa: CASSQPGIYGYTF
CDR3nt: TGTGCCAGCAGCCAACCAGGCATCTATGGCTACACCTTC

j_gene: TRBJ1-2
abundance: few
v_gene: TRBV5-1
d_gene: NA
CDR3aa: CASNVGAGLGYTF
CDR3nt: TGCGCCAGCAACGTCGGGGCAGGGCTTGGCTACACCTTC

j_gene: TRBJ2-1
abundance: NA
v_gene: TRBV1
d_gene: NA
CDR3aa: CTSSSYPTSGGAREQFF
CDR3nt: TGCACCAGCAGCTCCTACCCTACTAGCGGGGGGGCCAGGGAGCAGTTCTTC

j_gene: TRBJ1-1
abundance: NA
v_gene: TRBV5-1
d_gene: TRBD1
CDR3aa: CASSSTTGGEAFF
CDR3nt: TGCGCCAGCAGCTCCACGACAGGGGGTGAAGCTTTCTTT

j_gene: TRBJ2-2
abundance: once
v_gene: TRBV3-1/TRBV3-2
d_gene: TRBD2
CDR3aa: CASSLLAGPNTGELFF
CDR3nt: TGTGCCAGCAGCCTCCTAGCGGGGCCGAACACCGGGGAGCTGTTTTTT

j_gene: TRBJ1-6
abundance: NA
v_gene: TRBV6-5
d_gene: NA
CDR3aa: CASSYEGRANSPLHF
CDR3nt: TGTGCCAGCAGTTACGAGGGCAGGGCAAATTCACCCCTCCACTTT

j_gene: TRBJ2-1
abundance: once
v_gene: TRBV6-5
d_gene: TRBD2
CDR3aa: CASSLTSLLYNEQFF
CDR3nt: TGTGCCAGCAGTCTGACTAGCCTTCTCTACAATGAGCAGTTCTTC

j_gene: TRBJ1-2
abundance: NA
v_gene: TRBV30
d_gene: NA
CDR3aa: CAWSVERHNGYTF
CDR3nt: TGTGCCTGGAGTGTGGAGAGACATAATGGCTACACCTTC

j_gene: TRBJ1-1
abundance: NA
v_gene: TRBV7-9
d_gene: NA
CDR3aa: CASSTYSEAFF
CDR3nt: TGTGCCAGCAGCACCTACAGCGAAGCTTTCTTT

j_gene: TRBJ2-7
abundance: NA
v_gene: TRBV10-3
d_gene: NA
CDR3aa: CAIRYSAAYEQYF
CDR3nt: TGTGCCATCAGATACAGTGCTGCCTACGAGCAGTACTTC

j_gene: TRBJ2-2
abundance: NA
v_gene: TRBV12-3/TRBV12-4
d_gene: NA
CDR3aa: CASRPNTGELFF
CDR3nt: TGTGCCAGCAGGCCGAACACCGGGGAGCTGTTTTTT

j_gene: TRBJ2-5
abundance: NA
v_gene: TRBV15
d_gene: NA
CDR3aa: CATSPGGREETQYF
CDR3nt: TGTGCCACCAGTCCCGGAGGAAGGGAGGAGACCCAGTACTTC

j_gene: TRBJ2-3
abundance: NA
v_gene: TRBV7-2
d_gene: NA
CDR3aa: CASRLLGGTDTQYF
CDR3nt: TGTGCCAGCAGGCTCCTCGGGGGCACAGATACGCAGTATTTT

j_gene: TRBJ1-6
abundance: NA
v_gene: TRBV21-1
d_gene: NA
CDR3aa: CASSTRGGQSSTNSPLHF
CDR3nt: TGTGCCAGCAGCACGAGAGGGGGACAGTCATCTACTAATTCACCCCTCCACTTT

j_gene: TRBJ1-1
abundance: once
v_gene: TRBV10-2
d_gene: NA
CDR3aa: CASSEGGTEAFF
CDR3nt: TGCGCCAGCAGTGAGGGAGGCACTGAAGCTTTCTTT